These T cell receptor beta chains were read from a single sample in a study of memory CD4+ T cells and cytomegalovirus serostatus. Profiling relied on immunoSEQ multiplex PCR, and the TCRdb table lists in-frame clones only, not all of them. The table lists 50,000 to 65,000 clones, about three quarters of them singletons. The specimen was memory CD4+ T cells from blood. The receptor set was obtained from an adult in good health and CMV-seropositive. Both conserved end residues are part of each CDR3. Fields, in order: J gene, V gene, CDR3 protein.

j_gene: TRBJ2-4; v_gene: TRBV5-1; CDR3aa: CASSPASGGKNIQYF
j_gene: TRBJ2-2; v_gene: TRBV7-7; CDR3aa: CASSRGRGQTGELFF
j_gene: TRBJ2-2; v_gene: TRBV5-1; CDR3aa: CASSPTSQGSGELFF
j_gene: TRBJ1-1; v_gene: TRBV29-1; CDR3aa: CSPLSTGGNLGTEAFF
j_gene: TRBJ2-1; v_gene: TRBV5-1; CDR3aa: CASSPARLGTYNEQFF
j_gene: TRBJ2-3; v_gene: TRBV6-6; CDR3aa: CASSPPGTSGDTQYF
j_gene: TRBJ1-1; v_gene: TRBV5-1; CDR3aa: CASSTQSGGTEAFF
j_gene: TRBJ1-6; v_gene: TRBV28; CDR3aa: CATRKSSYNSPLHF
j_gene: TRBJ2-1; v_gene: TRBV7-9; CDR3aa: CASSLGLYNEQFF
j_gene: TRBJ1-6; v_gene: TRBV5-1; CDR3aa: CASSPLRPGGTDNSPLHF
j_gene: TRBJ2-7; v_gene: TRBV7-9; CDR3aa: CASSRLGDASYEQYF
j_gene: TRBJ1-2; v_gene: TRBV6-5; CDR3aa: CASSYSTEFNYGYTF
j_gene: TRBJ2-5; v_gene: TRBV7-7; CDR3aa: CASSSREAGWETQYF
j_gene: TRBJ1-2; v_gene: TRBV27; CDR3aa: CASSSADRFYGYTF
j_gene: TRBJ2-5; v_gene: TRBV15; CDR3aa: CATTLTEGGYQETQYF
j_gene: TRBJ1-1; v_gene: TRBV7-9; CDR3aa: CASSLERGKNTEAFF
j_gene: TRBJ2-5; v_gene: TRBV7-8; CDR3aa: CASSLRAAPETQYF
j_gene: TRBJ2-7; v_gene: TRBV7-9; CDR3aa: CASSLKQRPYEQYF
j_gene: TRBJ2-4; v_gene: TRBV7-9; CDR3aa: CASSPRTAKSKNIQYF
j_gene: TRBJ2-2; v_gene: TRBV7-8; CDR3aa: CASSRTGNTGELFF
j_gene: TRBJ2-2; v_gene: TRBV18; CDR3aa: CASSPAGISAWTGELFF
j_gene: TRBJ1-5; v_gene: TRBV7-8; CDR3aa: CASSPLRDSNQPQHF
j_gene: TRBJ2-5; v_gene: TRBV20-1; CDR3aa: CSAFQGETQYF
j_gene: TRBJ1-1; v_gene: TRBV7-2; CDR3aa: CASSSRITEAFF
j_gene: TRBJ2-1; v_gene: TRBV19; CDR3aa: CASSLRQGGYNEQFF
j_gene: TRBJ1-2; v_gene: TRBV27; CDR3aa: CASSPTGPKPLNGYTF
j_gene: TRBJ2-5; v_gene: TRBV7-2; CDR3aa: CASSLLTSQVETQYF
j_gene: TRBJ1-2; v_gene: TRBV28; CDR3aa: CASSFRGHYGYTF
j_gene: TRBJ2-3; v_gene: TRBV19; CDR3aa: CASSIAQDPLHTQYF
j_gene: TRBJ2-3; v_gene: TRBV11-2; CDR3aa: CASSLESNPVTDTQYF
j_gene: TRBJ1-2; v_gene: TRBV7-2; CDR3aa: CASSKDRNYGYTF
j_gene: TRBJ1-5; v_gene: TRBV4-2; CDR3aa: CASSQAPQGGNQPQHF
j_gene: TRBJ1-2; v_gene: TRBV5-1; CDR3aa: CASSRDNYGYTF
j_gene: TRBJ1-1; v_gene: TRBV29-1; CDR3aa: CSVGLSTDTEAFF
j_gene: TRBJ2-3; v_gene: TRBV6-5; CDR3aa: CASSSLGGFGDTQYF
j_gene: TRBJ1-1; v_gene: TRBV7-8; CDR3aa: CASSLVGGGMNTEAFF
j_gene: TRBJ2-4; v_gene: TRBV7-2; CDR3aa: CASSLRVAKNIQYF
j_gene: TRBJ2-5; v_gene: TRBV7-2; CDR3aa: CASSLALGSQETQYF
j_gene: TRBJ2-2; v_gene: TRBV7-9; CDR3aa: CASSLRQGAGELFF
j_gene: TRBJ1-4; v_gene: TRBV7-8; CDR3aa: CASSLGHQASEKLFF
j_gene: TRBJ1-2; v_gene: TRBV19; CDR3aa: CASSAGQGWNYGYTF
j_gene: TRBJ1-1; v_gene: TRBV10-2; CDR3aa: CASRALGVKDTEAFF
j_gene: TRBJ2-3; v_gene: TRBV7-6; CDR3aa: CASSPRGPPTDTQYF
j_gene: TRBJ1-1; v_gene: TRBV9; CDR3aa: CASSVGVSLNTEAFF
j_gene: TRBJ2-2; v_gene: TRBV18; CDR3aa: CASSSRQGDTGELFF
j_gene: TRBJ1-5; v_gene: TRBV6-6; CDR3aa: CASSQGLGNQPQHF
j_gene: TRBJ2-3; v_gene: TRBV9; CDR3aa: CASSLFGGGRTDTQYF
j_gene: TRBJ1-1; v_gene: TRBV7-2; CDR3aa: CASSLDSQINTEAFF
j_gene: TRBJ1-1; v_gene: TRBV5-1; CDR3aa: CASSQRKGGDTEAFF